Sequencing of this T cell receptor beta chain was carried out in a study of CD8+CD57+ T cells in acquired aplastic anemia. Study context: Sorted CD4+ and CD8+ cells gave a mean 3.2 ug DNA, range about 0.19 to 27.4 ug. Study-wide findings and caveats: For CD8+ Simpson's diversity, patients and controls showed no significant difference. Roughly 30 sequences, all CD8+ CDR3, were shared between patients and controls.

The CDR3 sequence is 14 residues long. Trimming pared 4 bases from V and 4 bases from J, leaving 14 bases between. The V gene's germline CDR1 is SGHDT and CDR2 YYEEEE. Comments on this clonotype: No antigen is known for it. Here the CDR3 omits its conserved ending phenylalanine or tryptophan, so a read error is the likely source.

Sequencing involved patients with CD8+CD57+ cell expansion previously shown by flow cytometry. Patients had received no therapy at the time of blood sampling. Genomic DNA templated the TCR beta VDJ and CDR3 profiling. TCRdb passed the reads through MiXCR, listing each CDR3 protein once. There are around 290,000 distinct CDR3 sequences in the sample; around three fifths occur only once, and roughly 1.2% lies in the top ten. The TCR sequence derives from a human donor with aplastic anemia. The material sequenced was sorted CD4+, CD8+, or CD8+CD57+ T cells (not recorded which) from PBMCs. The chain carries TRBV5-6 and TRBJ1-2, with D possibly TRBD1 on 6 matching bases. The CDR3 region has the DNA TGTGCCAGCAGCCCAAGGGGGATAGGCTATGGCTACACCTGC. Amino acids: CASSPRGIGYGYTC.